One and the same sample provided the 11 T cell receptor beta chains below, sequenced in a study of human T cells and chemical hapten exposure. TCRdb redid the calling of the RACE reads with MiXCR, one entry per CDR3 protein. This table holds under 200,000 distinct CDR3 sequences, approximately 30% found once. This sample's time point: patch test 3, about 24 weeks after DPC sensitization. Regarding treatment: therapeutic diphenylcyclopropenone sensitization with weekly scalp DPC. Sequencing used whole blood, obtained in connection with sensitization to the hapten diphenylcyclopropenone (DPC). All receptors derive from a woman aged 18-29 years with alopecia areata. Some clones in this sample may be carry-over from other donors' samples.

The V and J genes are TRBV12-3 or TRBV12-4 and TRBJ1-2; D is unresolved. The CDR3 consists of 14 residues. The germline V and J ends were trimmed by 1 base and 5 bases, with 11 bases remaining between them. CDR3 sequence (DNA): TGTGCCAGCAGTTTAGATGGTATAATTTATGGCTACACCTTC. Translation gives CASSLDGIIYGYTF.

J is TRBJ2-3 and V is TRBV9, with 13 nucleotides matching TRBD2. The CDR3 loop spans 18 amino acids. V shed 4 bases, J shed 0 bases, and the junction held 8 bases outside the gene matches. CDR1 and CDR2 from the germline V gene are SGDLS and YYNGEE. In DNA form, the CDR3 reads TGTGCCAGCAGCAGAACTAGCGGGAGGGCCAAGAGCACAGATACGCAGTATTTT. It codes for CASSRTSGRAKSTDTQYF.

This clonotype was found a few times. The chain employs TRBV9 and TRBJ2-1; 8 bases agree with TRBD2. The V gene end was trimmed by 0 bases and the J gene end by 7 bases; junction bases not matched to a gene: 6. This CDR3 contains 15 residues. Germline values: CDR1 SGDLS, CDR2 YYNGEE. The CDR3 coding sequence is TGTGCCAGCAGCGTAGGGGGACTAGACACGAATGAGCAGTTCTTC. Its translation: CASSVGGLDTNEQFF. Together with reference TRBV9 and TRBJ2-1, the CDR3 gives the full variable domain: DSGVTQTPKHLITATGQRVTLRCSPRSGDLSVYWYQQSLDQGLQFLIQYYNGEERAKGNILERFSAQQFPDLHSELNLSSLELGDSALYFCASSVGGLDTNEQFFGPGTRLTVL.

This rearrangement joins TRBV7-2 to TRBJ2-2, with D tentatively TRBD2 (6 bases). The CDR3 is made up of 15 amino acids. Germline CDR1 reads SGHTA; CDR2 reads FQGNSA. Trimming cost V 1 base and J 3 bases, with 9 bases left between them. CDR3 in amino acids: CASSLDGGYTGELFF. CDR3 nucleotides: TGTGCCAGCAGCTTAGATGGAGGGTACACCGGGGAGCTGTTTTTT.

Ten or more counts support this clonotype. The chain joins TRBV7-3 to TRBJ1-2; D remains ambiguous. The CDR3 contains 15 residues. Per the germline V gene, CDR1 is SGHTA and CDR2 is FQGTGA. The germline V and J ends were trimmed by 0 bases and 6 bases, with 14 bases remaining between them. CDR3 sequence reads: CASSLTVEDPDGYTF. CDR3 DNA sequence: TGTGCCAGCAGCTTAACGGTGGAGGATCCTGATGGCTACACCTTC.

This chain joins TRBV2 and TRBJ1-2; D gene unclear. Germline V gene data show CDR1 as SNHLY and CDR2 as FYNNEI. V lost 5 bases, J lost 6 bases, and 10 bases lay in between. This CDR3 region has 12 residues. The CDR3 spells CASSLLRDGYTF. DNA for the CDR3: TGTGCCAGCAGTCTTCTTCGAGATGGCTACACCTTC.

This clonotype was seen only a few times. CDR3 DNA sequence: TGCAGTGCTAGAGGACAGCGGGAGTTCTACGAGCAGTACTTC. This gives the protein CSARGQREFYEQYF. The chain couples TRBV20-1 to TRBJ2-7; 8 bases map to TRBD2. CDR3 length: 14 residues. The J segment lost 3 bases and the V segment lost 1 base, leaving 5 bases of the junction unmatched. Germline CDR1 DFQATT, CDR2 SNEGSKA (reference sequence).

This rearrangement joins TRBV7-2 to TRBJ2-6; D ambiguous. Per the germline V gene, CDR1 is SGHTA and CDR2 is FQGNSA. This CDR3 is built from 11 residues. Trimming left V 11 bases short and J 5 bases short, with 7 bases between. The CDR3 protein is CASTRANVLTF. The CDR3, as DNA: TGTGCCTCTACCCGGGCCAACGTCCTGACTTTC.

The CDR3 bases are TGTGCCAGCAGCCAAGGGACACGGGATAAGGCCTTTGAGACCCAGTACTTC. Protein product: CASSQGTRDKAFETQYF. This sequence joins TRBV4-2 and TRBJ2-5; the D gene could be TRBD1 or TRBD2 (5 bases each). Per the germline V gene, CDR1 is LGHNA and CDR2 is YNFKEQ. Between the trimmed V and J ends, which lost 1 base and 5 bases, there was a span of 20 bases. This CDR3 is built from 17 residues.

The table lists this clonotype with a few counts. J is TRBJ2-2 and V is TRBV27; 13 bases are a match to TRBD2. Germline CDR1 reads MNHEY; CDR2 reads SMNVEV (reference sequence). This CDR3 contains 16 residues. The junction had 6 bases not matched to a gene; V was cut back by 5 bases and J by 6 bases. CDR3 coding DNA: TGTGCCAGCAGTCTTCTACTAGCGGGAGGGCCCGGGGAGCTGTTTTTT. Protein product: CASSLLLAGGPGELFF.

This clonotype occurred a few times. This chain's CDR3 is CASSVEAGRETQYF. The CDR3 nucleotides are TGTGCCAGCAGCGTAGAAGCAGGGCGGGAGACCCAGTACTTC. This rearrangement joins TRBV9 to TRBJ2-5; weak D call: TRBD1 (5 bases). V was cut by 0 bases and J by 5 bases, with 11 bases left in between. Germline CDR1 SGDLS, CDR2 YYNGEE. The CDR3 runs 14 residues.